This T cell receptor beta chain stems from a study of shared clonotypes between healthy human individuals. Study-level background: Per donor, three plates held CD4 naive cells, three held CD4 memory, two held CD8 naive and one held CD8 memory.

CD45RO-negative, CCR7-selected cells formed the naive CD8 fraction, which excluded terminally differentiated effector memory CD45RA+ cells. CDR1 PRHDT and CDR2 FYEKMQ come from the germline V gene (reference sequence). The CDR3 covers 13 residues. Generated by immunoSEQ multiplex PCR, the TCRdb table keeps only in-frame clones and is missing some. The sample holds around 610,000 clones, around 96% seen once. This chain connects TRBV13 to TRBJ2-5; 7 nucleotides agree with TRBD1. The DNA end is a closer match to TRBJ2-7, so the J assignment may be wrong. The TCR originated in a woman in her twenties or thirties in good health. The sequencing input was naive CD8+ T cells sorted from blood. The CDR3 region has the DNA TGTGCCAGCAGCGGGACAGCATCCTACGAGCAGTACTTC. It is translated as CASSGTASYEQYF.